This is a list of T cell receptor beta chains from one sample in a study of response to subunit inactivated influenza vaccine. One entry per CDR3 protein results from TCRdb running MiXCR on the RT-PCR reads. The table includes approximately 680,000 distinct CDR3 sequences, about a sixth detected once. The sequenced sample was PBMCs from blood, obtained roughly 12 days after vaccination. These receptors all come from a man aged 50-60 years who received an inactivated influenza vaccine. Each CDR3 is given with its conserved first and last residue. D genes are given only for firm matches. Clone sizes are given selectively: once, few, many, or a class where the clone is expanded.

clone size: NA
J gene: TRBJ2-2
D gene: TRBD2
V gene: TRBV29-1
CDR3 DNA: TGCAGCGTTCCGGGACTAGCGGGAGCGGGGGGACGGACCGGGGAGCTGTTTTTT
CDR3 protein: CSVPGLAGAGGRTGELFF

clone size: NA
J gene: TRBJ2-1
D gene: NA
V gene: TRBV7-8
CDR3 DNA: TGTGCCAGCAGCTCCTACAGGGTGGTGGAGCAGTTCTTC
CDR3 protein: CASSSYRVVEQFF

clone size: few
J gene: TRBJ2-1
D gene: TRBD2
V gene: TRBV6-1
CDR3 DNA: TGTGCCAGCACCCCTGGTGCGGGAGTAGGAAATGAGCAGTTCTTC
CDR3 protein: CASTPGAGVGNEQFF

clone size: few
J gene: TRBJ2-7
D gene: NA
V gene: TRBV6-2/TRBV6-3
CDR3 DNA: TGTGCCAGCAGTTATCCCCAGGGGCAGAACTACGAGCAGTACTTC
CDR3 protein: CASSYPQGQNYEQYF

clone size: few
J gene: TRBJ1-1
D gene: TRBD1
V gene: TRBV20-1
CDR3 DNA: TGCAGTGCCCCATATCAGGGGGATACTGAAGCTTTCTTT
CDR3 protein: CSAPYQGDTEAFF

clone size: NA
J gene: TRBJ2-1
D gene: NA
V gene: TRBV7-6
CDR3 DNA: TGTGCCAGCAGCTTAAGGTCGGGTAGCTCCTACAATGAGCAGTTCTTC
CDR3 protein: CASSLRSGSSYNEQFF

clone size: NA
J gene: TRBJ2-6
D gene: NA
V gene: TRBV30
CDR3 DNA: TGTGCCTGGAGTGTGGAGGGGGGCCTCTCTGGGGCCAACGTCCTGACTTTC
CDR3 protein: CAWSVEGGLSGANVLTF

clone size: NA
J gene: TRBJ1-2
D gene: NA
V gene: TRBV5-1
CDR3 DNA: TGCGCCAGCAGCACGGGAGGCGTTTATGGCTACACCTTC
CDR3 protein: CASSTGGVYGYTF

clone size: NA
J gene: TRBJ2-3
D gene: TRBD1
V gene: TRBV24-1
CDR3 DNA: TGTGCCACCAGTGGGTACAGGGGGCGCGGGACAGATACGCAGTATTTT
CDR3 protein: CATSGYRGRGTDTQYF

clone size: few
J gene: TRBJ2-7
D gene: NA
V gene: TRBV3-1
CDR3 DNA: TGTGCCAGCAGCCACAGACAGAACGAGCAGTACTTC
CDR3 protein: CASSHRQNEQYF

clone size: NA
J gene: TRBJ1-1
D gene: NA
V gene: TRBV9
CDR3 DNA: TGTGCCAGCAGCCCCCGAAAGAACACTGAAGCTTTCTTT
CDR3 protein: CASSPRKNTEAFF

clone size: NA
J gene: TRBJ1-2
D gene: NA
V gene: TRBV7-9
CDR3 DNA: TGTGCCAGCAGCTTCCGGGACGGAGTTTATGGCTACACCTTC
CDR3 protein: CASSFRDGVYGYTF

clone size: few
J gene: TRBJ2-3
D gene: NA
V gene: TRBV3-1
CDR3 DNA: TGTGCCAGCAGCCGAAGGGGCGGGGGCCGGGTAGATACGCAGTATTTT
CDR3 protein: CASSRRGGGRVDTQYF

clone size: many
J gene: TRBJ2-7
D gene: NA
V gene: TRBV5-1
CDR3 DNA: TGCGCCAGCAGCTTGGCCAGGGGTCCCTACGAGCAGTACTTC
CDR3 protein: CASSLARGPYEQYF

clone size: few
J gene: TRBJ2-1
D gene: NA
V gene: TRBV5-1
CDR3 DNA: TGCGCCAGCAGCTTGAGGGGGGGCGACCTGCAGTTCTTC
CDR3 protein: CASSLRGGDLQFF

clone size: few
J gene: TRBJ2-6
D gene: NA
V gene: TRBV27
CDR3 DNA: TGTGCCAGCAGTTTCATCACCCCAATCGAGGAGGGTAGCTCTGGGGCCAACGTCCTGACTTTC
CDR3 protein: CASSFITPIEEGSSGANVLTF

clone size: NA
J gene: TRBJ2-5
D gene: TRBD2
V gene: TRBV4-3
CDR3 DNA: TGCGCCAGCAGCCAAGGCCGAGCTAGCGGGAACCAAGAGACCCAGTACTTC
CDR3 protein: CASSQGRASGNQETQYF

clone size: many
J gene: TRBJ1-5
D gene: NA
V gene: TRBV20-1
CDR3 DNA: TGCAGTGCTCTGACAGCTAGCAATCAGCCCCAGCATTTT
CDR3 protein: CSALTASNQPQHF

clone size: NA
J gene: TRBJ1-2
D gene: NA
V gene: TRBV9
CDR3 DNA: TGTGCCAGCAGCGGCAGGGGCAGCGGTATCTATGGCTACACCTTC
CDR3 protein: CASSGRGSGIYGYTF

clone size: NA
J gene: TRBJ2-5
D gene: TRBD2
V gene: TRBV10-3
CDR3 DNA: TGTGCCATGGGCGGGGGGGGCCAAGAGACCCAGTACTTC
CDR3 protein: CAMGGGGQETQYF

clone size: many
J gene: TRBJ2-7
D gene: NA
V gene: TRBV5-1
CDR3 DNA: TGCGCCAGCAGTCCTGAGGCTAACTCCTACGAGCAGTACTTC
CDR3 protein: CASSPEANSYEQYF

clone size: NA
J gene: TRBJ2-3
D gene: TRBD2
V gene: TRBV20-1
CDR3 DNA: TGCAGTGCGGTAGCGGGGGGGCCCAAAGATACGCAGTATTTT
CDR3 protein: CSAVAGGPKDTQYF

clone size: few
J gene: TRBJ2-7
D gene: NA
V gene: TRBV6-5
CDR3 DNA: TGTGCCAGCAGTTACTCGTACAGCTCCTACGAGCAGTACTTC
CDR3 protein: CASSYSYSSYEQYF

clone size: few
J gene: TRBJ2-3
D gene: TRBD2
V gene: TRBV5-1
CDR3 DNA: TGCGCCAGCTGGACTTCTAGCGGGAGCACAGATACGCAGTATTTT
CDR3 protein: CASWTSSGSTDTQYF

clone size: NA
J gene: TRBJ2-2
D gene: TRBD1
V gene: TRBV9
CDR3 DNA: TGTGCCAGCAGCGTTCGACGACAGGGGGGGGACACCGGGGAGCTGTTTTTT
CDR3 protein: CASSVRRQGGDTGELFF

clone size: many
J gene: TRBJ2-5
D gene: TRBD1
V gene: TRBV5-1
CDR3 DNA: TGTGCCAGCAGTTCCACAGGGGGACGCGAGACCCAGTACTTC
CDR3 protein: CASSSTGGRETQYF

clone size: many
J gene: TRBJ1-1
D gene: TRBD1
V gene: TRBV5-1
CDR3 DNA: TGCGCCAGCAGCCCGGACAGGGGAGGGACTGAAGCTTTCTTT
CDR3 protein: CASSPDRGGTEAFF

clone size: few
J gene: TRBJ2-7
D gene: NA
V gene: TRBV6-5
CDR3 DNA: TGTGCCAGCGGGTACAGGGCGAACGAGCAGTACTTC
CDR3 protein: CASGYRANEQYF

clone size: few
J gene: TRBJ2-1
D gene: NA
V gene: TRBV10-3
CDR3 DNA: TGTGCCATCAGTGAGTCCAGGGAGTACAATGAGCAGTTCTTC
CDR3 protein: CAISESREYNEQFF

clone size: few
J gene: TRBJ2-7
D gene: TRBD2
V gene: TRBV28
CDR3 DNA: TGTGCCAGCAGCCTCCGCAGGGGATTGACTAGCGGCTACGAGCAGTACTTC
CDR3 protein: CASSLRRGLTSGYEQYF

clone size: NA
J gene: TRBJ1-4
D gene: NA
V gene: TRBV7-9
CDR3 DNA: TGTGCCAGCAGCTTAGGATGGCAGCGAGAAAAACTGTTTTTT
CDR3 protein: CASSLGWQREKLFF

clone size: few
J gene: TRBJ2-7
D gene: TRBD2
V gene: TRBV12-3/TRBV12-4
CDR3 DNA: TGTGCCAGCAGTTTAGCACTAGCGGGATGGAACTCCTACGAGCAGTACTTC
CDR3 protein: CASSLALAGWNSYEQYF

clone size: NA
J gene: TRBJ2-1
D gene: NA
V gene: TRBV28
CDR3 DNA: TGTGCCAGCCGCCTCAGGTCACTTCTGGCCGAGCAGTTCTTC
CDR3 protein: CASRLRSLLAEQFF

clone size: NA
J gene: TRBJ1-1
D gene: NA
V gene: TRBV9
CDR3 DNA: TGTGCCAGCAGCCCTACCCATAGGGTGGAGGAAACTGAAGCTTTCTTT
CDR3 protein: CASSPTHRVEETEAFF

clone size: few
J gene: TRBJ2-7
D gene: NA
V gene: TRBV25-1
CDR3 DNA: TGTGCCAGCAGCGGACAGATCGAGCAGTACTTC
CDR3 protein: CASSGQIEQYF

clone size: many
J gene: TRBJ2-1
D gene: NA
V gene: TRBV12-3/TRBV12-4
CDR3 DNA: TGTGCCAGCAGCGTGGGACTTTACAATGAGCAGTTCTTC
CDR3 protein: CASSVGLYNEQFF

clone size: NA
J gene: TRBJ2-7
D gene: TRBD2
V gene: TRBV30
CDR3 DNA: TGTGCCTGTAGACTAGCGGGAGGGCTCGAGCAGTACTTC
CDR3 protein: CACRLAGGLEQYF

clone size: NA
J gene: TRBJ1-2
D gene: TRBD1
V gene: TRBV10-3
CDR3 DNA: TGTGCCATCACCTCCGCCGACAGGGTCTATGGCTACACCTTC
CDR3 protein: CAITSADRVYGYTF

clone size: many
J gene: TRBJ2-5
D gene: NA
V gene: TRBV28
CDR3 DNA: TGTGCCAGCAGTTTATCTTCTGCAGGGCCAGAGACCCAGTACTTC
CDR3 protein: CASSLSSAGPETQYF

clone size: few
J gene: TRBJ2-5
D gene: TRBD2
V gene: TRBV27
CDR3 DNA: TGTGCCAGCAGTTTAAGTGGTACTAGCGGGGGAGACGGAGAGACCCAGTACTTC
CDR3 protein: CASSLSGTSGGDGETQYF

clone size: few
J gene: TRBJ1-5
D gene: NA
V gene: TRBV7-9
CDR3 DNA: TGTGCCAGCAGCGCGGGGCCTTTTCAGCCCCAGCATTTT
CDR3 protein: CASSAGPFQPQHF

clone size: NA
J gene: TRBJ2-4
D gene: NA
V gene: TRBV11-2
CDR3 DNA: TGTGCCAGCAGCTTAGGTCTGAAAAACATTCAGTACTTC
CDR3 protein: CASSLGLKNIQYF

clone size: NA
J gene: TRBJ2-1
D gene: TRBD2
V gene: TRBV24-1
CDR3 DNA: TGTGCCACCAGTGATTGGACTAGCGGCTACAATGAGCAGTTCTTC
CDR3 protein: CATSDWTSGYNEQFF

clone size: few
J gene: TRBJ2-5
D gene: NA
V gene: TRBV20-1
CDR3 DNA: TGCAGTGCGAGAGGGGACATCCAAGAGACCCAGTACTTC
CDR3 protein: CSARGDIQETQYF

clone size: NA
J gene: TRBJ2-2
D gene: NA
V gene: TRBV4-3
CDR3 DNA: TGCGCCAGCAGCCAAGATATTCGGTCGGGGACCGGGGAGCTGTTTTTT
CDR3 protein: CASSQDIRSGTGELFF

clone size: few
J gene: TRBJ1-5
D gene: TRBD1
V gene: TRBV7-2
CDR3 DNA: TGTGCCAGCAGCACAGGGGATGTTATATGGCAGCCCCAGCATTTT
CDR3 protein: CASSTGDVIWQPQHF

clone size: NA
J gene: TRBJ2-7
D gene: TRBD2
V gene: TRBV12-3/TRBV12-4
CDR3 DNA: TGTGCCAGCAGTTTAGGTGTTAGCGGGGGGGCTTACGAGCAGTACTTC
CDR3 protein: CASSLGVSGGAYEQYF

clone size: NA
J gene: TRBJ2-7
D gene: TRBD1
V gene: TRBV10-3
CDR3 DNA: TGTGCCATCGCTCAGGGGGCCGGTGATACCTACGAGCAGTACTTC
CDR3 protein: CAIAQGAGDTYEQYF

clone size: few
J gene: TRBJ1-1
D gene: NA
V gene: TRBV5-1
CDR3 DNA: TGCGCCAGCAAAGCCGGGCCTACGACTGAAGCTTTCTTT
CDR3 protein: CASKAGPTTEAFF

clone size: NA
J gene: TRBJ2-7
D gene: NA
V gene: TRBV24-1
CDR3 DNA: TGTGCCACCAGTGATCCTCCATTGGGTGAGCAGTACTTC
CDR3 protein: CATSDPPLGEQYF

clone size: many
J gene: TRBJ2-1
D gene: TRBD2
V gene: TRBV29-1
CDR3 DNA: TGCAGCGTTGGGGGACTAGCTTCAAGGAGCTCCTACAATGAGCAGTTCTTC
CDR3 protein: CSVGGLASRSSYNEQFF

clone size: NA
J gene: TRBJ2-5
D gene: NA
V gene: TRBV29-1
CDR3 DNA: TGCAGCGTTGTTCGGGTGGTTTCGGCGGAACAAGAGACCCAGTACTTC
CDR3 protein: CSVVRVVSAEQETQYF

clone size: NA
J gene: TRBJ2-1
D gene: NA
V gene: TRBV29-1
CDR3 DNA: TGCAGCGTTTTAAGAGAAGAGCAGTTCTTC
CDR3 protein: CSVLREEQFF